This T cell receptor (beta chain) was sequenced in a study of radiotherapy plus CTLA-4 blockade in lung cancer. The overall study: Patients showed objective responses in under 20% of cases, and disease control was achieved by under 40%.

Assay used: immunoSEQ multiplex PCR; TCRdb lists only in-frame clones, some missing. Of about 49,000 clones in the sample, around 84% were seen once. The clonotype originates from a human donor with non-small cell lung cancer whose response to radiotherapy plus ipilimumab could not be evaluated. The material sequenced was peripheral blood, taken from a patient treated with radiotherapy plus ipilimumab.

The CDR3 loop is CASSAGLAGGPAEQFF. CDR3 nucleotides: TGTGCCAGCAGCGCGGGACTAGCGGGAGGGCCTGCTGAGCAGTTCTTC. V and J are TRBV11-3 and TRBJ2-1; 16 bases are a match to TRBD2. V lost 5 bases to trimming and J lost 9 bases; unmatched junction nucleotides: 7. The germline V gene has CDR1 SGHNT and CDR2 YENEEA. The CDR3 runs to 16 residues.